This T cell receptor beta chain was profiled in a study of technical replicates of blood from several donors. Looked up from germline, CDR1 is MNHEY and CDR2 is SMNVEV (reference sequence). The CDR3 covers 16 residues. Trimming removed 7 bases from V and 3 bases from J; junction bases left unmatched: 10. Only in-frame clones appear in the TCRdb table, and some are missing; sequencing was by immunoSEQ multiplex PCR. Of about 74,000 clones in the sample, 95% are singletons; the top ten hold 0.36%. The chain uses TRBV27 and TRBJ2-2; 8 bases align to TRBD2. The TCR was taken from a human donor in good health. The sample consisted of T cells isolated from PBMCs. The CDR3 sequence: CASNREAGLDTGELFF. Here the CDR3 DNA reads TGTGCCAGCAATCGTGAGGCGGGACTAGACACCGGGGAGCTGTTTTTT.